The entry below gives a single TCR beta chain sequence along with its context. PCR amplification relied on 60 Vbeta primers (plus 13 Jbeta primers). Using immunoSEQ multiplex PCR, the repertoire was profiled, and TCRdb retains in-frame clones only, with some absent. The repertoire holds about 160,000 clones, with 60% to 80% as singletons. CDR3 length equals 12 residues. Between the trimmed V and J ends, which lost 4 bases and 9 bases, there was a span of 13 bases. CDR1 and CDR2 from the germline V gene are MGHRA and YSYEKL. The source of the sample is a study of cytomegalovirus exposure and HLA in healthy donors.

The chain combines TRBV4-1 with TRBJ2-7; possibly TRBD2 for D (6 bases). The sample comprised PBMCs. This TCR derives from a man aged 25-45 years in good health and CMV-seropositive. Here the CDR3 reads CASSPDGGGQYF. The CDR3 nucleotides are TGCGCCAGCAGCCCCGACGGGGGAGGGCAGTACTTC.